This T cell receptor beta chain was documented in a study of cytomegalovirus exposure and HLA in healthy donors. The PCR was carried out with 60 Vbeta primers and 13 Jbeta primers. Assay: immunoSEQ multiplex PCR; the TCRdb copy retains only in-frame clones and omits some. The data contain about 160,000 clones, nearly 80% of them singletons. This receptor was obtained from a middle-aged woman in good health and CMV-seronegative. The sequencing input was PBMCs.

As DNA, the CDR3 is TGTGCCAGCAGATCCCCGGGGAATTCACCCCTCCACTTT. Its protein product is CASRSPGNSPLHF. The V and J genes are TRBV11-1 and TRBJ1-6; no definite D call. The germline V gene encodes CDR1 SGHAT and CDR2 FQDESV (reference sequence). The V and J ends lost 6 bases and 7 bases respectively, with 10 bases between them. The length of the CDR3 is 13 residues.